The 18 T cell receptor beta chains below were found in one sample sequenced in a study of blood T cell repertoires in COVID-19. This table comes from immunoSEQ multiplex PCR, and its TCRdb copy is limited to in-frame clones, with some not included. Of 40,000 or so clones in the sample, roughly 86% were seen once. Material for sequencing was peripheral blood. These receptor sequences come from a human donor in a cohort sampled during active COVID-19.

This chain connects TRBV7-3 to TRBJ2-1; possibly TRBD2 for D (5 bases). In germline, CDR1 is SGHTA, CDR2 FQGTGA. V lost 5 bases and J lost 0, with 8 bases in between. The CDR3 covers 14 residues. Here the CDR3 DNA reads TGTGCCAGCAGCCCAGACTACTCCTACAATGAGCAGTTCTTC. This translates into CASSPDYSYNEQFF.

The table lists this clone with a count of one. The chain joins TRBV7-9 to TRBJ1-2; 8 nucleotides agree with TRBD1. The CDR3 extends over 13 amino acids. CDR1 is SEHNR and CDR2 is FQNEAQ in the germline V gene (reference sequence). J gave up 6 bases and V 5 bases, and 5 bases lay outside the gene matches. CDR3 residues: CASSLNRGDGYTF. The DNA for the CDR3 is TGTGCCAGCAGCCTAAACAGGGGGGATGGCTACACCTTC.

The DNA for the CDR3 is TGTGCCAGCAGCCAAGCGTTGGTGGAGGGCGAGCAGTACTTC. Amino acids: CASSQALVEGEQYF. The chain combines TRBV3-1 (or the pseudogene TRBV3-2) with TRBJ2-7; a possible D gene is TRBD2 (6 bases). Germline V gene data show CDR1 as LGHDT and CDR2 as YNNKEL (reference sequence). This CDR3 spans 14 amino acids. Trimming removed 1 base at V and 6 bases at J, with 13 bases between.

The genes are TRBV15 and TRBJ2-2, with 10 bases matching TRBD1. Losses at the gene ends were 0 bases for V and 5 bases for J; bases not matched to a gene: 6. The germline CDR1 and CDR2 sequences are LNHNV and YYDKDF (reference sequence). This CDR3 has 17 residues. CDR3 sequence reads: CATSRDSGTGVTGELFF. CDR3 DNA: TGTGCCACCAGCAGAGATTCAGGGACAGGGGTAACCGGGGAGCTGTTTTTT.

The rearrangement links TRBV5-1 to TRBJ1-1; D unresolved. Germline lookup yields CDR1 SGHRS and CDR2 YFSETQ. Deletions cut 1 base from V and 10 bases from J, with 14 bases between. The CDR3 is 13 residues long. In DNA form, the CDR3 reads TGCGCCAGCAGCTTGCGGGGAAACTACTTAGCTTTCTTT. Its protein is CASSLRGNYLAFF.

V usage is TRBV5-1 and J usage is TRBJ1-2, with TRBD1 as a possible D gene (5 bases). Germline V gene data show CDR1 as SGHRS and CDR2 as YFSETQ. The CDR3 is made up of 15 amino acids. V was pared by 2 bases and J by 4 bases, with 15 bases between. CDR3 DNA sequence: TGCGCCAGCAGCTTTGGACTATCGGGACCCTATGGCTACACCTTC. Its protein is CASSFGLSGPYGYTF.

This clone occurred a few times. The CDR3 DNA reads TGTGCCAGCAGTTACTTATCCGGGTCGCGGAATGAGCAGTTCTTC. It codes for CASSYLSGSRNEQFF. The V gene is TRBV6-2 or TRBV6-3, the J gene TRBJ2-1, with D unresolved. With 1 base removed from V and 7 bases from J, the gap between germline ends came to 14 bases. Looked up from germline, CDR1 is MNHEY and CDR2 is SVGEGT. CDR3 length equals 15 residues.

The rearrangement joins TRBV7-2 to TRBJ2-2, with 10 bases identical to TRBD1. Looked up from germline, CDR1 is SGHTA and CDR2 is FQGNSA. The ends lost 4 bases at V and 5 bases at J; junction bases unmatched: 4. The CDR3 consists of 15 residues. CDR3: CASSWGQGRTGELFF. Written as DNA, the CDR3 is TGTGCCAGCAGCTGGGGACAGGGGCGGACCGGGGAGCTGTTTTTT. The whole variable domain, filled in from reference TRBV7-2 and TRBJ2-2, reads GAGVSQSPSNKVTEKGKDVELRCDPISGHTALYWYRQSLGQGLEFLIYFQGNSAPDKSGLPSDRFSAERTGGSVSTLTIQRTQQEDSAVYLCASSWGQGRTGELFFGEGSRLTVL.

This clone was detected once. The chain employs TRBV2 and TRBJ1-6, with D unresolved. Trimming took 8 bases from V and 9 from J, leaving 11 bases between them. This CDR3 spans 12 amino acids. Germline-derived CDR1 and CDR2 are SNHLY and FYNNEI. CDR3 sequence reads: CASSGRSSPLHF. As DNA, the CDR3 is TGTGCCAGCTCCGGGAGGAGTTCACCCCTCCACTTT.

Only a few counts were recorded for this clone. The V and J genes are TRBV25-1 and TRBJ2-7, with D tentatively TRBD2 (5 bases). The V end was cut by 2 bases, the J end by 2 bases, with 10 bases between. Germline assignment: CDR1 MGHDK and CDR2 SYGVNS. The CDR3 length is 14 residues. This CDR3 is CASSEEDGTYEQYF. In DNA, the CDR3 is TGTGCCAGCAGTGAAGAGGACGGGACCTACGAGCAGTACTTC.

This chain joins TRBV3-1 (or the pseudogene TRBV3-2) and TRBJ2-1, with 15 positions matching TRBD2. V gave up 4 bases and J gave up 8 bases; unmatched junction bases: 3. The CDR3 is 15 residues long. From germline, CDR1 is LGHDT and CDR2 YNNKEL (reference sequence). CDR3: CASSRGLAGGYEQFF. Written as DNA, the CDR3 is TGTGCCAGCAGCCGGGGACTAGCGGGGGGATATGAGCAGTTCTTC.

In DNA, the CDR3 is TGTGCCAGCAGTGACCCGACAGGGGGCGTCTACGAGCAGTACTTC. Amino acids: CASSDPTGGVYEQYF. This chain uses TRBV25-1 with TRBJ2-7; 10 nucleotides match TRBD1. In germline, CDR1 is MGHDK, CDR2 SYGVNS. The CDR3 is 15 residues long. The junction had 5 bases not matched to a gene; V was cut back by 3 bases and J by 3 bases.

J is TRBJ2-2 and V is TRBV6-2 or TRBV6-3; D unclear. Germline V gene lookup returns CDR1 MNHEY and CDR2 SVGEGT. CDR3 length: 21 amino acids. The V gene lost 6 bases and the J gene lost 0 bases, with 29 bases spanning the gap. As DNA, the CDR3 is TGTGCCAGCAGCTATCTGCGCCAGGCCTCTCGGAACCCTGCGAACACCGGGGAGCTGTTTTTT. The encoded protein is CASSYLRQASRNPANTGELFF.

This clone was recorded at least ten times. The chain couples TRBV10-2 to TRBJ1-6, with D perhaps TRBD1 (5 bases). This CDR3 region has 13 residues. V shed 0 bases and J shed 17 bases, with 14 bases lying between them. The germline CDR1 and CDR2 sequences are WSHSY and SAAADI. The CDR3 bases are TGCGCCAGCAGTGAGTCGACAGTCGGTCCTTTCCACTTT. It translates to CASSESTVGPFHF.

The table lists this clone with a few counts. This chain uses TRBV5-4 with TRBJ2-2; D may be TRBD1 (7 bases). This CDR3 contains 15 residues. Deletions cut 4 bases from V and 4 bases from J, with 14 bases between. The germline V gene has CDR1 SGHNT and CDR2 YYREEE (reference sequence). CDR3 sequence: CASSQGGISTGELFF. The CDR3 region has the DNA TGTGCCAGCAGCCAGGGGGGCATCAGCACCGGGGAGCTGTTTTTT.

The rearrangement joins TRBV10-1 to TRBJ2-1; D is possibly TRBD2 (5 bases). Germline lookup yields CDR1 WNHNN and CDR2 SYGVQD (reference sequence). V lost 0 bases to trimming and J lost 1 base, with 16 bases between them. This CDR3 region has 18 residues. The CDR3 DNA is TGCGCCAGCAGTGAGTCACCCCCGGGCGGGTTTTCCTACAATGAGCAGTTCTTC. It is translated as CASSESPPGGFSYNEQFF.

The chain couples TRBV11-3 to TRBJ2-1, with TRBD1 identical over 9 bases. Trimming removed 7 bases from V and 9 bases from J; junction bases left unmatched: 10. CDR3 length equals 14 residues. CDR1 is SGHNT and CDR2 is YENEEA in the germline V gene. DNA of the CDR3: TGTGCCAGCAATAGAGGACAGGGGAATTTTGAGCAGTTCTTC. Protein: CASNRGQGNFEQFF.

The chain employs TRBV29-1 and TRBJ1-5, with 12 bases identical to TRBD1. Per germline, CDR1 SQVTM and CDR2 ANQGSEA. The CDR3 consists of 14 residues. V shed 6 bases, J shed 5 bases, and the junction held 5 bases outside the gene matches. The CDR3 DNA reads TGCAGCGTGGGACAGGGGGCGCAGGATCAGCCCCAGCATTTT. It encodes CSVGQGAQDQPQHF.